The 3 T cell receptor beta chains given below trace back to one sample, sequenced in a study of blood T cell repertoires in COVID-19. TCRdb's table, derived via immunoSEQ multiplex PCR, lists solely in-frame clones and lacks some. The sample has under 200,000 clones, 84% seen once; the top ten hold approximately 2.5%. What was sequenced was peripheral blood. The receptors come from a human donor with acute or convalescent COVID-19. The donor label of this sample is uncertain.

V is TRBV28 and J is TRBJ1-6; 8 nucleotides align to TRBD1. The V gene end was trimmed by 3 bases and the J gene end by 10 bases; junction bases not matched to a gene: 8. Germline CDR1 is MDHEN and CDR2 is SYDVKM. The CDR3 length is 15 residues. The CDR3 nucleotides read TGTGCCAGCAGTTTGGCAGGGGGCATGAGATCACCCCTCCACTTT. It codes for CASSLAGGMRSPLHF. Full variable domain (rest looked up from reference TRBV28 and TRBJ1-6): DVKVTQSSRYLVKRTGEKVFLECVQDMDHENMFWYRQDPGLGLRLIYFSYDVKMKEKGDIPEGYSVSREKKERFSLILESASTNQTSMYLCASSLAGGMRSPLHFGNGTRLTVT.

The chain is built from TRBV3-1 (or the pseudogene TRBV3-2) and TRBJ2-5; D possibly corresponds to TRBD2 (7 bases). Germline lookup yields CDR1 LGHDT and CDR2 YNNKEL (reference sequence). V was clipped by 0 bases and J by 1 base, with 12 bases between them. This CDR3 has 16 residues. Here the CDR3 reads CASSQDRGGIQETQYF. The CDR3 DNA follows: TGTGCCAGCAGCCAAGATAGGGGGGGGATCCAAGAGACCCAGTACTTC.

The chain links TRBV15 to TRBJ1-5; tentative D call: TRBD1 (6 bases). Germline V gene lookup returns CDR1 LNHNV and CDR2 YYDKDF (reference sequence). The V end was cut by 4 bases, the J end by 7 bases, with 29 bases between. CDR3 length equals 19 residues. CDR3 nucleotide sequence: TGTGCCACCAGCACCCTAAGAAGGACAGTCGCTCCATGGGTCCAGCCCCAGCATTTT. Residues: CATSTLRRTVAPWVQPQHF.